The present T cell receptor beta chain was sequenced within a study of chemoradiotherapy in HPV16-positive cancers. Repertoires were sampled repeatedly during chemoradiotherapy. Here immunoSEQ multiplex PCR was the method, and the copy in TCRdb shows in-frame clones only, minus some. The sample lists about 7,800 clones; about 66% were seen once. The germline CDR1 and CDR2 sequences are SSHAT and FNYEAQ (reference sequence). The V end was cut by 4 bases, the J end by 5 bases, with 15 bases between. This CDR3 contains 15 residues. The rearrangement links TRBV7-7 to TRBJ2-1, with a possible D match to TRBD2 (5 bases). This sample was taken from a patient who underwent chemoradiotherapy. The origin of this receptor is a human donor with HPV-associated anogenital cancer. The CDR3 DNA reads as TGTGCCAGCAGCTCCGCTGGCGCGGGCCACAATGAGCAGTTCTTC. Amino acid sequence: CASSSAGAGHNEQFF.